Each of the 14 T cell receptor beta chains below was sequenced from the same sample in a study of cytotoxic CD8 clonotypes in ibrutinib-treated CLL. Sequenced by immunoSEQ multiplex PCR; TCRdb stores in-frame clones only, minus some. The data contain 300,000 to 400,000 clones, 67% of them singletons. The specimen comprised PBMCs, sampled after 36 months of ibrutinib treatment. Source of these receptors: a human donor with chronic lymphocytic leukemia.

This clone showed up just a few times. The chain employs TRBV13 and TRBJ2-3; D unresolved. The V end lost 1 base, the J end lost 5 bases, and 1 base lay between the germline ends. CDR3 size: 11 residues. Germline assignment: CDR1 PRHDT and CDR2 FYEKMQ (reference sequence). CDR3 sequence: CASSLVDTQYF. The CDR3 DNA follows: TGTGCCAGCAGCTTAGTAGATACGCAGTATTTT.

The chain carries TRBV28 and TRBJ2-2; possible D gene TRBD1, 7 bases. This CDR3 is 16 amino acids long. Trimming stripped 6 bases from V and 2 bases from J, with 16 bases between. CDR1 is MDHEN and CDR2 is SYDVKM in the germline V gene. The CDR3 bases are TGTGCCAGCAGACAGGGGACTTTGCCAAACACCGGGGAGCTGTTTTTT. It specifies CASRQGTLPNTGELFF.

This sequence joins TRBV6-5 and TRBJ1-1, with D possibly TRBD1 on 5 matching bases. This CDR3 contains 13 residues. V shed 4 bases and J shed 6 bases, with 12 bases lying between them. Per the germline V gene, CDR1 is MNHEY and CDR2 is SVGAGI. CDR3 nucleotide sequence: TGTGCCAGCAGTTTTCAGGGACCATCTGAAGCTTTCTTT. Translation: CASSFQGPSEAFF.

The V and J genes are TRBV6-6 and TRBJ1-2; D gene ambiguous. This CDR3 has 13 residues. Per the germline V gene, CDR1 is MNHNY and CDR2 is SVGAGI (reference sequence). The germline V and J ends were trimmed by 0 bases and 1 base, with 3 bases remaining between them. CDR3 DNA sequence: TGTGCCAGCAGTTACTCCGTTAACTATGGCTACACCTTC. This translates into CASSYSVNYGYTF.

This clone was counted only a few times. The CDR3 coding sequence is TGTGCCAGCAGCCTAGCGGGGGGGCTTGACTCCTACGAGCAGTACTTC. Amino acids: CASSLAGGLDSYEQYF. This chain joins TRBV11-2 and TRBJ2-7, with TRBD2 matching 12 bases. V was clipped by 5 bases and J by 0 bases; unmatched bases: 5. Germline assignment: CDR1 SGHAT and CDR2 FQNNGV. The CDR3 loop spans 16 amino acids. The full variable domain, rest sourced from reference TRBV11-2 and TRBJ2-7, is EAGVAQSPRYKIIEKRQSVAFWCNPISGHATLYWYQQILGQGPKLLIQFQNNGVVDDSQLPKDRFSAERLKGVDSTLKIQPAKLEDSAVYLCASSLAGGLDSYEQYFGPGTRLTVT.

This clone has a single count. The chain carries TRBV27 and TRBJ2-1; D perhaps matches TRBD2 (6 bases). The germline CDR1 and CDR2 sequences are MNHEY and SMNVEV (reference sequence). This CDR3 has 17 amino acids. V shed 3 bases and J shed 7 bases, with 22 bases lying between them. CDR3 region: CASSFNRTHPGVNEQFF. The CDR3 coding sequence is TGTGCCAGCAGTTTTAATCGGACCCACCCGGGGGTTAATGAGCAGTTCTTC.

This chain joins TRBV7-9 and TRBJ2-7; D not certain. V dropped 2 bases and J dropped 2 bases, with 10 bases sitting between them. This CDR3 region has 14 residues. Germline-derived CDR1 and CDR2 are SEHNR and FQNEAQ (reference sequence). This chain's CDR3 is CASSLPEATYEQYF. CDR3 DNA sequence: TGTGCCAGCAGCTTACCCGAGGCTACCTACGAGCAGTACTTC.

The CDR3 reads CASSVESGETETQYF. The CDR3, as DNA: TGTGCCAGCAGCGTAGAGTCGGGGGAGACGGAGACCCAGTACTTC. The chain uses TRBV9 and TRBJ2-5, with D perhaps matching TRBD2 (6 bases). V lost 0 bases and J 5 bases, leaving 14 bases between the germline ends. Germline V gene lookup returns CDR1 SGDLS and CDR2 YYNGEE. This CDR3 has 15 residues.

This clone turned up a few times. The gene calls are TRBV2 and TRBJ1-2; no definite D call. CDR1 and CDR2 (germline): SNHLY, FYNNEI. V dropped 6 bases and J dropped 5 bases, with 19 bases sitting between them. This CDR3 spans 15 amino acids. As DNA, the CDR3 is TGTGCCAGCAGATCAAAAACGGGCGGAGCGTATGGCTACACCTTC. As protein: CASRSKTGGAYGYTF.

A word on this clone: The junction and the germline gene differ at one end; a read error may be behind it. This sequence joins TRBV10-3 and TRBJ1-2, with TRBD1 identical over 9 bases. The CDR3 is made up of 14 amino acids. The germline gives CDR1 ENHRY, CDR2 SYGVKD. The CDR3 sequence is CASSSAGQGYGYTF. The CDR3 bases are TGTGCCAGCAGTTCCGCGGGACAGGGCTATGGCTACACCTTC.

The chain carries TRBV5-1 and TRBJ1-5; D possibly corresponds to TRBD1 (5 bases). The CDR3 extends over 15 amino acids. Germline values: CDR1 SGHRS, CDR2 YFSETQ. V gave up 0 bases and J gave up 7 bases, with 14 bases separating them. This chain's CDR3 is CASSLAGKGAQPQHF. In nucleotides, the CDR3 is TGCGCCAGCAGCTTGGCCGGCAAAGGGGCCCAGCCCCAGCATTTT.

The table lists this clone with a few counts. The chain has TRBV7-2 and TRBJ1-1; no firm D call. Germline V lookup: CDR1 SGHTA, CDR2 FQGNSA. The CDR3 loop spans 13 amino acids. V shed 5 bases and J shed 0 bases, with 7 bases lying between them. The CDR3 nucleotides are TGTGCCAGCAGCATCTCCATGAACACTGAAGCTTTCTTT. This gives the protein CASSISMNTEAFF. Full variable domain (outside the CDR3, taken from reference TRBV7-2 and TRBJ1-1): GAGVSQSPSNKVTEKGKDVELRCDPISGHTALYWYRQSLGQGLEFLIYFQGNSAPDKSGLPSDRFSAERTGGSVSTLTIQRTQQEDSAVYLCASSISMNTEAFFGQGTRLTVV.

V gene TRBV9 combines with J gene TRBJ2-5, with 9 positions matching TRBD2. The CDR3 extends over 15 amino acids. Germline lookup yields CDR1 SGDLS and CDR2 YYNGEE. Losses at the gene ends were 0 bases for V and 4 bases for J; bases not matched to a gene: 4. CDR3: CASSVAPAGGETQYF. CDR3 in DNA: TGTGCCAGCAGCGTAGCTCCAGCGGGGGGAGAGACCCAGTACTTC.

The chain links TRBV15 to TRBJ2-3; TRBD2 aligns across 8 bases. V was pared by 1 base and J by 2 bases, with 5 bases of the junction left unmatched. Germline V lookup: CDR1 LNHNV, CDR2 YYDKDF (reference sequence). This CDR3 is 16 amino acids long. CDR3 sequence: CATSRAGGRLTDTQYF. The CDR3 DNA reads TGTGCCACCAGCAGAGCCGGCGGGAGGCTCACAGATACGCAGTATTTT. Looking up the rest from reference TRBV15 and TRBJ2-3 gives the full variable domain: DAMVIQNPRYQVTQFGKPVTLSCSQTLNHNVMYWYQQKSSQAPKLLFHYYDKDFNNEADTPDNFQSRRPNTSFCFLDIRSPGLGDTAMYLCATSRAGGRLTDTQYFGPGTRLTVL.